The 11 T cell receptor beta chains below were found in one sample sequenced in a study of sequential checkpoint blockade in melanoma. The treatment here: randomized to nivolumab then ipilimumab (arm A) or the reverse (arm B). Assay: immunoSEQ multiplex PCR; the TCRdb copy retains only in-frame clones and omits some. The table has about 12,000 clones, about a quarter seen once; the top ten hold about 21%. The sequences come from tumor tissue (inferred from file names), collected from a patient given nivolumab and ipilimumab in sequence. The receptor set was obtained from a human donor with melanoma.

This chain joins TRBV19 and TRBJ1-6; the match to TRBD1 covers 8 bases. This CDR3 region has 14 residues. Losses at the gene ends were 6 bases for V and 9 bases for J; bases not matched to a gene: 7. Per the germline V gene, CDR1 is LNHDA and CDR2 is SQIVND (reference sequence). Here the CDR3 reads CASSQLDRVSPLHF. The CDR3, as DNA: TGTGCCAGTAGCCAACTGGACAGGGTTTCACCCCTCCACTTT. The entire variable domain, with the rest obtained from reference TRBV19 and TRBJ1-6, is as follows: DGGITQSPKYLFRKEGQNVTLSCEQNLNHDAMYWYRQDPGQGLRLIYYSQIVNDFQKGDIAEGYSVSREKKESFPLTVTSAQKNPTAFYLCASSQLDRVSPLHFGNGTRLTVT.

V gene TRBV11-3 combines with J gene TRBJ2-7, with D tentatively TRBD1 (6 bases). Germline lookup yields CDR1 SGHNT and CDR2 YENEEA. V shed 5 bases and J shed 4 bases, with 18 bases lying between them. The CDR3 has 15 residues. In DNA, the CDR3 is TGTGCCAGCAGCCCCAGAGGGACACGTGGGTACGAGCAGTACGTC. Protein product: CASSPRGTRGYEQYV.

The chain recombines TRBV6-8 with TRBJ2-1, with D tentatively TRBD2 (6 bases). Germline loops: CDR1 MNHGY, CDR2 SAAAGT. Trimming pared 1 base from V and 6 bases from J, leaving 16 bases between. The CDR3 totals 16 residues. The CDR3 DNA reads TGTGCCAGCAGTTACTTTATAGGGGTGGAGGGCAATGAGCAGTTCTTC. Amino acids: CASSYFIGVEGNEQFF.

The chain links TRBV11-3 to TRBJ2-5; D gene unclear. Trimming stripped 4 bases from V and 4 bases from J, with 22 bases between. The CDR3 covers 17 residues. The V gene's germline CDR1 is SGHNT and CDR2 YENEEA. CDR3 sequence: CASSSGGSWKVGETQYF. In DNA, the CDR3 is TGTGCCAGCAGCTCGGGTGGATCTTGGAAGGTCGGAGAGACCCAGTACTTC. The full variable domain, in which reference TRBV11-3 and TRBJ2-5 provide the parts outside the CDR3, is EAGVVQSPRYKIIEKKQPVAFWCNPISGHNTLYWYLQNLGQGPELLIRYENEEAVDDSQLPKDRFSAERLKGVDSTLKIQPAELGDSAVYLCASSSGGSWKVGETQYFGPGTRLLVL.

This clone was detected many times. The rearrangement uses TRBV6-8 and TRBJ1-2; D is uncertain. V lost 6 bases to trimming and J lost 8 bases, with 16 bases between them. The CDR3 covers 13 residues. Per germline, CDR1 MNHGY and CDR2 SAAAGT. Here the CDR3 reads CASRYGPGRGYTF. DNA of the CDR3: TGTGCCAGCAGATACGGACCCGGTCGGGGCTACACCTTC.

The chain carries TRBV6-8 and TRBJ2-1; possibly TRBD1 for D (6 bases). CDR3 length equals 14 residues. The germline gives CDR1 MNHGY, CDR2 SAAAGT. Trimming stripped 10 bases from V and 0 bases from J, with 13 bases between. The CDR3 protein is CAIGTTSSYNEQFF. The CDR3 DNA follows: TGTGCCATCGGGACAACGAGCTCCTACAATGAGCAGTTCTTC.

The chain has TRBV29-1 and TRBJ1-1; TRBD1 might be the D (5 bases). The germline V gene has CDR1 SQVTM and CDR2 ANQGSEA. The CDR3 consists of 17 residues. The V end lost 0 bases, the J end lost 4 bases, and 21 bases lay between the germline ends. For the CDR3, the DNA is TGCAGCGTTGAAGATTTTGGCGGGGGGGGACTGGGCACTGAAGCTTTCTTT. Translating gives CSVEDFGGGGLGTEAFF.

This chain connects TRBV6-8 to TRBJ2-7, with 9 bases lining up with TRBD1. The CDR3 totals 15 residues. The germline gives CDR1 MNHGY, CDR2 SAAAGT. The trim removed 6 bases at V and 2 bases at J, leaving 8 bases unmatched. The CDR3 protein is CASSVRDRATYEQYF. CDR3 nucleotides: TGTGCCAGCAGCGTCCGGGACAGGGCAACCTACGAGCAGTACTTC.

This clone turned up a few times. This chain joins TRBV9 and TRBJ1-3; TRBD1 aligns across 7 bases. V was clipped by 0 bases and J by 0 bases; unmatched bases: 9. The CDR3 extends over 18 amino acids. CDR1 is SGDLS, CDR2 YYNGEE, per germline. The CDR3: CASSVGLIGTVSGNTIYF. The CDR3, as DNA: TGTGCCAGCAGCGTAGGACTAATAGGGACAGTCTCTGGAAACACCATATATTTT.

The J gene is TRBJ1-5, the V gene TRBV18, with D uncertain. The V gene lost 4 bases and the J gene lost 7 bases, with 23 bases spanning the gap. CDR3 length equals 17 residues. Germline CDR1 is KGHSH and CDR2 is LQKENI. The DNA of the CDR3 is TGTGCCAGCTCACGGGGTACAAGGACGTCGGTGGGGCAGCCCCAGCATTTT. This gives the protein CASSRGTRTSVGQPQHF.

This clone was counted ten times or more. The gene calls are TRBV10-3 and TRBJ1-3, with D perhaps matching TRBD1 (6 bases). Germline-derived CDR1 and CDR2 are ENHRY and SYGVKD. With 0 bases removed from V and 0 bases from J, the gap between germline ends came to 12 bases. The CDR3 is 17 residues long. CDR3 nucleotides: TGTGCCATCAGTGAGTCGTGGGGGCCAGGCTCTGGAAACACCATATATTTT. It is translated as CAISESWGPGSGNTIYF.